Listed here are 27 T cell receptor beta chains from one sample, sequenced in a study of cytomegalovirus exposure and HLA in healthy donors. 13 Jbeta primers and 60 Vbeta primers were used for the PCR. Sequencing used immunoSEQ multiplex PCR; TCRdb keeps in-frame clones, though not all of them. Altogether over 100,000 clones are present, about 10% being singletons, with the ten largest covering around 7%. Sample: PBMCs. The receptor set was obtained from a woman in her forties in good health and CMV-seropositive.

In the case of this clone: Distinct nucleotide sequences in the sample also encode this CDR3. The chain joins TRBV6-1 to TRBJ2-5, with 7 bases aligning to TRBD2. V was clipped by 3 bases and J by 7 bases; unmatched bases: 5. The V gene's germline CDR1 is MNHNS and CDR2 SASEGT. The CDR3 runs 13 residues. This CDR3 reads CASSDPAGVTQYF. The CDR3, as DNA: TGTGCCAGCAGTGACCCGGCGGGGGTGACCCAGTACTTC.

There are a few counts of this clone. This sequence joins TRBV6-1 and TRBJ2-1, with D perhaps matching TRBD1 (5 bases). CDR1 is MNHNS and CDR2 is SASEGT in the germline V gene. The CDR3 is 16 residues long. V was pared by 1 base and J by 7 bases, with 17 bases between. The CDR3 nucleotides read TGTGCCAGCAGTGAAGGCCGGACCCTTAAGGGGAATGAGCAGTTCTTC. Translating it yields CASSEGRTLKGNEQFF.

This clone has just a few counts. The chain links TRBV12-5 to TRBJ1-1; the D is unclear. The V end was cut by 0 bases, the J end by 0 bases, with 26 bases between. The CDR3 loop spans 21 amino acids. The germline gives CDR1 LGHNT, CDR2 FRNRAP. In DNA form, the CDR3 reads TGTGCTAGTGGTTTGGTACGAGGAGGGTTAGTAGGAAGTTTTATGAACACTGAAGCTTTCTTT. Its protein product is CASGLVRGGLVGSFMNTEAFF.

The rearrangement links TRBV2 to TRBJ2-5; D unclear. V was pared by 2 bases and J by 0 bases, with 7 bases between. The CDR3 consists of 14 residues. Germline assignment: CDR1 SNHLY and CDR2 FYNNEI. CDR3 sequence (DNA): TGTGCCAGCAGTGAACGCCAGTACCAAGAGACCCAGTACTTC. As protein: CASSERQYQETQYF.

This clone was seen a few times. The chain couples TRBV29-1 to TRBJ1-5, with D possibly being TRBD1 (6 bases). Germline lookup yields CDR1 SQVTM and CDR2 ANQGSEA. The CDR3 consists of 13 residues. Trimming pared 3 bases from V and 5 bases from J, leaving 11 bases between. CDR3 region: CSVDAGGDQPQHF. CDR3 coding DNA: TGCAGCGTTGACGCGGGGGGCGATCAGCCCCAGCATTTT.

Only a few counts were recorded for this clone. The V call is TRBV5-5, the J call TRBJ1-1, with TRBD1 matching 12 bases. CDR1 and CDR2 from the germline V gene are SGHKS and YYEKEE (reference sequence). Trimming at V came to 4 bases and at J to 10 bases, leaving 8 bases not matched to a gene. The CDR3 loop spans 14 amino acids. CDR3 sequence reads: CASSPWDRGLGAFF. The CDR3 coding sequence is TGTGCCAGCAGCCCGTGGGACAGGGGGCTAGGAGCTTTCTTT.

This clone was seen a few times. The chain combines TRBV27 with TRBJ1-1; TRBD1 matches 8 bases. Germline V gene lookup returns CDR1 MNHEY and CDR2 SMNVEV (reference sequence). J was trimmed by 4 bases and V by 5 bases; bases with no gene match: 6. The CDR3 extends over 14 amino acids. CDR3 DNA: TGTGCCAGCAGTCCCCGACAGGGGATCACTGAAGCTTTCTTT. Translating it yields CASSPRQGITEAFF.

The rearrangement joins TRBV7-3 to TRBJ2-3; 10 positions agree with TRBD2. V was pared by 5 bases and J by 3 bases, with 8 bases of the junction left unmatched. Per the germline V gene, CDR1 is SGHTA and CDR2 is FQGTGA. The CDR3 has 16 amino acids. CDR3 sequence: CASSLYSTSGTDTQYF. Here the CDR3 DNA reads TGTGCCAGCAGCCTCTACTCGACTAGCGGGACAGATACGCAGTATTTT.

J is TRBJ1-2 and V is TRBV19, with 8 bases identical to TRBD1. The CDR3 sequence is 15 residues long. Per the germline V gene, CDR1 is LNHDA and CDR2 is SQIVND (reference sequence). V lost 4 bases to trimming and J lost 3 bases; unmatched junction nucleotides: 7. The CDR3 bases are TGTGCCAGTAGTACCTCGGGACAGGCCTACTATGGCTACACCTTC. Its translation is CASSTSGQAYYGYTF.

This clone occurred a few times. The V and J genes are TRBV5-6 and TRBJ2-5, with D maybe TRBD2 (6 bases). Judging by the DNA end, TRBJ2-7 fits better; the J call may be wrong. CDR1 SGHDT and CDR2 YYEEEE come from the germline V gene. This CDR3 is built from 16 residues. CDR3 sequence: CASSRPGAKGSYEQYF. CDR3 DNA sequence: TGTGCCAGCAGCCGCCCGGGAGCGAAGGGCTCCTACGAGCAGTACTTC.

The chain has TRBV6-1 and TRBJ1-5; TRBD1 might be the D (6 bases). CDR3 size: 15 residues. Trimming stripped 6 bases from V and 2 bases from J, with 14 bases between. The germline V gene encodes CDR1 MNHNS and CDR2 SASEGT. As DNA, the CDR3 is TGTGCCAGCAGCTTACAGGGTTCAGGCAATCAGCCCCAGCATTTT. This translates into CASSLQGSGNQPQHF.

The J gene is TRBJ1-1, the V gene TRBV5-1; tentatively, D is TRBD1 (6 bases). Germline V gene sequence: CDR1 SGHRS, CDR2 YFSETQ. The CDR3 consists of 15 residues. V was pared by 4 bases and J by 0 bases, with 13 bases between. CDR3 bases: TGCGCCAGCAGCGCCCTACAGGGCCTGAACACTGAAGCTTTCTTT. Translation: CASSALQGLNTEAFF.

This clone showed up just a few times. The J gene is TRBJ2-1, the V gene TRBV29-1; 8 nucleotides align to TRBD2. The CDR3 has 17 amino acids. V shed 2 bases and J 6 bases; nucleotides not matched to a gene: 15. Germline V lookup: CDR1 SQVTM, CDR2 ANQGSEA. The CDR3 here is CSVEMTLNSGVRNEQFF. The CDR3 DNA is TGCAGCGTTGAAATGACGCTGAATAGCGGGGTGCGCAATGAGCAGTTCTTC.

The chain couples TRBV4-3 to TRBJ2-3; D may be TRBD1 (6 bases). The germline V gene encodes CDR1 LGHNA and CDR2 YSLEER. This CDR3 is 17 amino acids long. V shed 0 bases and J shed 2 bases, with 15 bases lying between them. The CDR3 region has the DNA TGCGCCAGCAGCCAAGATAGCCAGGGGTGGGACACAGATACGCAGTATTTT. Protein: CASSQDSQGWDTDTQYF.

V and J are TRBV5-5 and TRBJ1-1; 8 nucleotides match TRBD1. V trimming: 7 bases; J trimming: 5 bases; junction bases outside the gene matches: 4. This CDR3 has 12 residues. Germline V gives CDR1 SGHKS, CDR2 YYEKEE (reference sequence). The CDR3 loop reads CASGQGQTEAFF. The DNA for the CDR3 is TGTGCCAGCGGACAGGGCCAGACTGAAGCTTTCTTT.

The chain uses TRBV30 and TRBJ2-2, with 8 positions matching TRBD2. V lost 5 bases and J lost 5; bases outside the gene matches: 13. Germline CDR1 is GTSNPN and CDR2 is SVGIG (reference sequence). The CDR3 extends over 16 amino acids. The CDR3 DNA reads as TGTGCCTGGGGCATTGTTCGGACTAGCAGAACCGGGGAGCTGTTTTTT. This gives the protein CAWGIVRTSRTGELFF. The full variable domain, in which reference TRBV30 and TRBJ2-2 provide the parts outside the CDR3, is SQTIHQWPATLVQPVGSPLSLECTVEGTSNPNLYWYRQAAGRGLQLLFYSVGIGQISSEVPQNLSASRPQDRQFILSSKKLLLSDSGFYLCAWGIVRTSRTGELFFGEGSRLTVL.

The chain recombines TRBV19 with TRBJ2-3; 10 bases are a match to TRBD1. Germline V gene sequence: CDR1 LNHDA, CDR2 SQIVND (reference sequence). V lost 7 bases and J lost 7; bases outside the gene matches: 5. CDR3 length equals 13 residues. CDR3: CASTGTGVHTQYF. The CDR3 nucleotides are TGTGCCAGTACCGGGACAGGGGTTCATACGCAGTATTTT.

The chain uses TRBV11-3 and TRBJ2-3; 12 bases are shared with TRBD2. CDR1 SGHNT and CDR2 YENEEA come from the germline V gene. V dropped 5 bases and J dropped 3; count of bases not matched to a gene: 6. The CDR3 sequence is 16 residues long. CDR3 nucleotide sequence: TGTGCCAGCAGCGCGCTAGCGGGGGGGCCTACAGATACGCAGTATTTT. As protein: CASSALAGGPTDTQYF.

This clone was detected only a few times. The chain uses TRBV29-1 and TRBJ1-6; maybe TRBD1 (5 bases). The CDR3 length is 13 residues. Germline CDR1 reads SQVTM; CDR2 reads ANQGSEA. The V end lost 5 bases, the J end lost 9 bases, and 14 bases lay between the germline ends. CDR3 DNA sequence: TGCAGCGTTTCTTTGGGGGGGGGTTCACCCCTCCACTTT. Its protein is CSVSLGGGSPLHF.

Only a few counts were recorded for this clone. This chain joins TRBV7-2 and TRBJ2-7; no reliable D call. The CDR3 extends over 14 amino acids. V was cut by 1 base and J by 0 bases, with 7 bases left in between. CDR1 is SGHTA and CDR2 is FQGNSA in the germline V gene. The CDR3, as DNA: TGTGCCAGCAGCTTAGGCGGAACCTCCTACGAGCAGTACTTC. Its translation: CASSLGGTSYEQYF.

The V and J genes are TRBV5-1 and TRBJ2-1, with 8 bases identical to TRBD1. The CDR3 sequence is 16 residues long. The V and J ends lost 0 bases and 0 bases, in that order; junction bases with no gene match: 2. CDR1 is SGHRS and CDR2 is YFSETQ in the germline V gene. The CDR3 sequence: CASSLAGQGSYNEQFF. The CDR3 bases are TGCGCCAGCAGCTTGGCTGGACAGGGCTCCTACAATGAGCAGTTCTTC.

This chain uses TRBV27 with TRBJ2-7, with D tentatively TRBD1 (6 bases). The germline gives CDR1 MNHEY, CDR2 SMNVEV (reference sequence). The CDR3 spans 15 residues. Trimming pared 5 bases from V and 0 bases from J, leaving 14 bases between. CDR3 protein: CASSSNRESSYEQYF. CDR3 DNA: TGTGCCAGCAGTAGCAACAGGGAAAGCTCCTACGAGCAGTACTTC.

This rearrangement joins TRBV7-2 to TRBJ2-3, with D tentatively TRBD2 (5 bases). The CDR3 extends over 15 amino acids. V lost 4 bases and J 0 bases, leaving 11 bases between the germline ends. CDR1 SGHTA and CDR2 FQGNSA come from the germline V gene. The CDR3 DNA is TGTGCCAGCAGCTGGGCGGGTGATAGCACAGATACGCAGTATTTT. Encoded protein: CASSWAGDSTDTQYF. The whole variable domain, filled in from reference TRBV7-2 and TRBJ2-3, reads GAGVSQSPSNKVTEKGKDVELRCDPISGHTALYWYRQSLGQGLEFLIYFQGNSAPDKSGLPSDRFSAERTGGSVSTLTIQRTQQEDSAVYLCASSWAGDSTDTQYFGPGTRLTVL.

This clone was seen a few times. The genes are TRBV7-2 and TRBJ2-7, with unresolved D. The CDR3 spans 14 residues. CDR1 and CDR2 from the germline V gene are SGHTA and FQGNSA. Between the trimmed V and J ends, which lost 1 base and 1 base, there was a span of 8 bases. The CDR3 loop reads CASSLGTVSYEQYF. In DNA, the CDR3 is TGTGCCAGCAGCTTAGGTACGGTTTCCTACGAGCAGTACTTC.

This clone occurred a few times. The chain links TRBV9 to TRBJ2-3, with a tentative D call TRBD2 (6 bases). This CDR3 is built from 13 residues. Trimming removed 4 bases from V and 1 base from J, with 7 bases in between. Per the germline V gene, CDR1 is SGDLS and CDR2 is YYNGEE. DNA of the CDR3: TGTGCCAGCAGCCCGGGGGGCACAGATACGCAGTATTTT. Its translation is CASSPGGTDTQYF.

Only a few counts were recorded for this clone. The rearrangement links TRBV18 to TRBJ1-3; weak D call: TRBD1 (5 bases). The V end was cut by 4 bases, the J end by 1 base, with 14 bases between. Germline V lookup: CDR1 KGHSH, CDR2 LQKENI. The CDR3 length is 16 residues. In nucleotides, the CDR3 is TGTGCCAGCTCACGACTAAGCGGGGGATCTGGAAACACCATATATTTT. Translation: CASSRLSGGSGNTIYF. Full variable domain (rest looked up from reference TRBV18 and TRBJ1-3): NAGVMQNPRHLVRRRGQEARLRCSPMKGHSHVYWYRQLPEEGLKFMVYLQKENIIDESGMPKERFSAEFPKEGPSILRIQQVVRGDSAAYFCASSRLSGGSGNTIYFGEGSWLTVV.

This clone has only a few counts. The rearrangement links TRBV6-1 to TRBJ1-5, with a possible D match to TRBD1 (6 bases). V was cut by 1 base and J by 9 bases, with 10 bases left in between. Germline V gene sequence: CDR1 MNHNS, CDR2 SASEGT. There are 13 residues in the CDR3. This chain's CDR3 is CASSEGGHWPQHF. The CDR3 nucleotides are TGTGCCAGCAGTGAAGGGGGGCATTGGCCCCAGCATTTT.